The 11 T cell receptor beta chains reported below all come from one sample, sequenced in a study of Ad26.COV2.S vaccination and SARS-CoV-2 variants. Data came from immunoSEQ multiplex PCR; TCRdb stores just in-frame clones and leaves some out. The sample has fewer than 900,000 clones, around 89% seen once. Regarding treatment: around 19 received Ad26.COV2.S at low or high dose, single or two shots; about 5 received placebo; per-sample allocation not given. Collection of the samples took place on day 63 after the first injection of vaccine or placebo. The sample in question was peripheral blood, obtained in a trial of Ad26.COV2.S vaccine versus placebo. The receptors come from a person aged 18-60 years who received the Ad26.COV2.S COVID-19 vaccine or a placebo.

J is TRBJ1-6 and V is TRBV6-6, with 7 bases aligning to TRBD1. CDR3 length: 14 residues. The V segment lost 4 bases and the J segment 9 bases; nucleotides outside the gene matches: 6. The germline gives CDR1 MNHNY, CDR2 SVGAGI (reference sequence). In nucleotides, the CDR3 is TGTGCCAGCAGTTTAACAGGGGTCGGTTCACCCCTCCACTTT. Its protein product is CASSLTGVGSPLHF.

The V and J genes are TRBV6-5 and TRBJ1-6; D is possibly TRBD1 (6 bases). The CDR3 sequence is 15 residues long. With 5 bases removed from V and 9 bases from J, the gap between germline ends came to 17 bases. Looked up from germline, CDR1 is MNHEY and CDR2 is SVGAGI. For the CDR3, the DNA is TGTGCCAGCAGTCCCACGGGACACCCAGCTTCACCCCTCCACTTT. This encodes CASSPTGHPASPLHF.

The CDR3 region is CASSQEWRQGVIGYTF. CDR3 bases: TGTGCCAGCAGCCAAGAATGGAGACAGGGGGTAATAGGCTACACCTTC. The rearrangement joins TRBV4-2 to TRBJ1-2; 9 positions agree with TRBD1. V lost 0 bases to trimming and J lost 8 bases; unmatched junction nucleotides: 10. The V gene's germline CDR1 is LGHNA and CDR2 YNFKEQ. The CDR3 spans 16 residues.

This clone was counted a single time. This chain links TRBV27 with TRBJ1-6; TRBD1 matches 7 bases. The germline V gene encodes CDR1 MNHEY and CDR2 SMNVEV (reference sequence). J gave up 7 bases and V 0 bases, and 3 bases lay outside the gene matches. This CDR3 region has 15 residues. CDR3 in amino acids: CASSLSKGGNSPLHF. CDR3 DNA sequence: TGTGCCAGCAGTTTATCGAAAGGGGGCAATTCACCCCTCCACTTT.

Only one count was recorded for this clone. The chain recombines TRBV28 with TRBJ1-4, with a possible D match to TRBD1 (5 bases). The CDR3 loop spans 14 amino acids. The V gene's germline CDR1 is MDHEN and CDR2 SYDVKM. The germline V and J ends were trimmed by 6 bases and 6 bases, with 14 bases remaining between them. The CDR3 loop reads CASRGTGLDEKLFF. The DNA for the CDR3 is TGTGCCAGCAGGGGCACAGGTTTGGATGAAAAACTGTTTTTT.

The CDR3 region is CASSFLTSANTGELFF. As DNA, the CDR3 is TGTGCCAGCAGCTTTCTGACTAGCGCTAACACCGGGGAGCTGTTTTTT. The rearrangement links TRBV5-5 to TRBJ2-2; 8 nucleotides match TRBD2. J was trimmed by 2 bases and V by 2 bases; bases with no gene match: 5. This CDR3 contains 16 residues. Germline CDR1 reads SGHKS; CDR2 reads YYEKEE (reference sequence).

The V and J genes are TRBV5-4 and TRBJ1-6; D remains ambiguous. This CDR3 is built from 18 residues. Germline CDR1 and CDR2: SGHNT and YYREEE (reference sequence). V lost 4 bases and J 0 bases, leaving 17 bases between the germline ends. DNA of the CDR3: TGTGCCAGCAGCAAAGAGGCTGGGAAAAGCTCCTATAATTCACCCCTCCACTTT. It translates to CASSKEAGKSSYNSPLHF.

J is TRBJ2-1 and V is TRBV6-5; the D gene is possibly TRBD2 (7 bases). The CDR3 runs 12 residues. Trimming removed 4 bases from V and 9 bases from J, with 10 bases in between. Germline V gene sequence: CDR1 MNHEY, CDR2 SVGAGI. The CDR3 region has the DNA TGTGCCAGCAGTTGGAGGGGGGGTGAGCAGTTCTTC. Protein product: CASSWRGGEQFF.

The V call is TRBV11-2, the J call TRBJ2-2; 8 positions match TRBD2. V gave up 1 base and J gave up 1 base; unmatched junction bases: 5. CDR3 length equals 17 residues. Per germline, CDR1 SGHAT and CDR2 FQNNGV. In DNA form, the CDR3 reads TGTGCCAGCAGCTTAGGTATGGGACTAGAGAACACCGGGGAGCTGTTTTTT. Translated, it gives CASSLGMGLENTGELFF.

The genes are TRBV11-3 and TRBJ2-3; D remains ambiguous. This CDR3 comprises 15 residues. V was clipped by 5 bases and J by 2 bases, with 14 bases between them. Germline V gene sequence: CDR1 SGHNT, CDR2 YENEEA. CDR3 region: CASSADGATTDTQYF. The CDR3 coding sequence is TGTGCCAGCAGCGCCGATGGAGCCACCACAGATACGCAGTATTTT.

The rearrangement joins TRBV18 to TRBJ2-7; 9 bases map to TRBD1. Germline CDR1 KGHSH, CDR2 LQKENI. V lost 3 bases to trimming and J lost 3 bases; unmatched junction nucleotides: 6. CDR3 size: 15 residues. This CDR3 reads CASSPGTGRVYEQYF. In DNA form, the CDR3 reads TGTGCCAGCTCACCCGGGACAGGGAGGGTCTACGAGCAGTACTTC.